What follows are 15 T cell receptor beta chains derived from one specimen sequenced in a study of T cell changes during pregnancy in multiple sclerosis. Data came from immunoSEQ multiplex PCR; TCRdb stores just in-frame clones and leaves some out. Counted here are approximately 65,000 clones, about 90% occurring once; the ten biggest clones make up 1.3% to 1.5%. The starting material was peripheral blood, obtained in the third trimester of pregnancy. Receptors originate from a female donor in good health, enrolled as a control in a pregnancy study.

The chain is built from TRBV19 and TRBJ2-3; possibly TRBD1 for D (6 bases). V lost 4 bases and J 3 bases, leaving 8 bases between the germline ends. Germline values: CDR1 LNHDA, CDR2 SQIVND (reference sequence). The CDR3 has 13 amino acids. The CDR3 DNA reads as TGTGCCAGTAGTAACAGGGAAACAGATACGCAGTATTTT. Protein: CASSNRETDTQYF.

J is TRBJ1-2 and V is TRBV6-6; the match to TRBD1 covers 7 bases. The CDR3 spans 14 residues. The germline V gene encodes CDR1 MNHNY and CDR2 SVGAGI (reference sequence). J was trimmed by 3 bases and V by 2 bases; bases with no gene match: 3. The CDR3 sequence is CASSYNRGDYGYTF. The DNA of the CDR3 is TGTGCCAGCAGTTACAACAGGGGCGACTATGGCTACACCTTC.

This rearrangement joins TRBV19 to TRBJ1-5; D might be TRBD1 (6 bases). V was clipped by 3 bases and J by 3 bases, with 12 bases between them. The CDR3 runs to 15 residues. Germline V lookup: CDR1 LNHDA, CDR2 SQIVND (reference sequence). The CDR3 DNA reads as TGTGCCAGTAGTATGAGCCGGGACAACAATCAGCCCCAGCATTTT. Its protein is CASSMSRDNNQPQHF. Full variable domain (missing parts from reference TRBV19 and TRBJ1-5): DGGITQSPKYLFRKEGQNVTLSCEQNLNHDAMYWYRQDPGQGLRLIYYSQIVNDFQKGDIAEGYSVSREKKESFPLTVTSAQKNPTAFYLCASSMSRDNNQPQHFGDGTRLSIL.

About this clone: Other DNA sequences in the same sample also yield this CDR3. The chain links TRBV20-1 to TRBJ1-2, with TRBD1 matching over 8 bases. This CDR3 spans 11 amino acids. Germline CDR1 and CDR2: DFQATT and SNEGSKA (reference sequence). V was clipped by 6 bases and J by 4 bases; unmatched bases: 1. The CDR3 region is CSATGGYGYTF. The CDR3 DNA reads as TGCAGTGCCACAGGGGGCTATGGCTACACCTTC.

This chain links TRBV2 with TRBJ1-6; 7 positions agree with TRBD1. J lost 7 bases, V lost 8 bases, and 5 bases had no gene match. CDR3 length equals 13 residues. CDR1 is SNHLY and CDR2 is FYNNEI in the germline V gene. This CDR3 is CASLGQKNSPLHF. The CDR3 DNA follows: TGTGCCAGCCTGGGACAGAAAAATTCACCCCTCCACTTT.

The chain carries TRBV5-1 and TRBJ1-2; perhaps TRBD1 as D (6 bases). Germline lookup yields CDR1 SGHRS and CDR2 YFSETQ. V was trimmed by 5 bases and J by 6 bases, leaving 14 bases between them. The CDR3 extends over 13 amino acids. The CDR3 DNA is TGCGCCAGCAGTAAGGAGACAGGTGATGGCTACACCTTC. Its translation: CASSKETGDGYTF.

This rearrangement joins TRBV5-1 to TRBJ2-1, with D possibly being TRBD2 (6 bases). This CDR3 region has 16 residues. V dropped 1 base and J dropped 5 bases, with 16 bases sitting between them. Per germline, CDR1 SGHRS and CDR2 YFSETQ. The DNA of the CDR3 is TGCGCCAGCAGCTTGAAAACTAGCCCCCTCGACAATGAGCAGTTCTTC. As protein: CASSLKTSPLDNEQFF.

The V call is TRBV5-1, the J call TRBJ1-5, with D perhaps matching TRBD1 (5 bases). V was pared by 2 bases and J by 2 bases, with 11 bases between. Germline V lookup: CDR1 SGHRS, CDR2 YFSETQ. The CDR3 loop spans 15 amino acids. This CDR3 is CASSLGGAGNQPQHF. DNA of the CDR3: TGCGCCAGCAGCTTAGGAGGGGCAGGCAATCAGCCCCAGCATTTT.

The CDR3 DNA follows: TGTGCCAGCTCACCTGGACAGCCCTATGGCTACACCTTC. Amino acid sequence: CASSPGQPYGYTF. The chain joins TRBV18 to TRBJ1-2; possible D gene TRBD1, 6 bases. The ends were cut back, 3 bases at V and 4 bases at J, with 9 bases in the middle. This CDR3 is built from 13 residues. CDR1 and CDR2 (germline): KGHSH, LQKENI.

The genes are TRBV5-4 and TRBJ2-1, with a weak D call TRBD2 (6 bases). Germline loops: CDR1 SGHNT, CDR2 YYREEE (reference sequence). Trimming removed 3 bases from V and 7 bases from J, with 14 bases in between. The CDR3 is 14 amino acids. Here the CDR3 DNA reads TGTGCCAGCAGCTCAGCGGGCCAACGGAATGAGCAGTTCTTC. Residues: CASSSAGQRNEQFF.

V is TRBV15 and J is TRBJ2-1; 11 nucleotides match TRBD1. V was clipped by 1 base and J by 7 bases; unmatched bases: 6. Germline CDR1 is LNHNV and CDR2 is YYDKDF (reference sequence). The length of the CDR3 is 16 residues. The CDR3 DNA reads TGTGCCACCAGCAGAGGCGGGACAGGGGGGTCTAATGAGCAGTTCTTC. Its translation: CATSRGGTGGSNEQFF.

The chain recombines TRBV11-1 with TRBJ2-5, with 11 positions matching TRBD2. The CDR3 sequence is 15 residues long. The germline V gene encodes CDR1 SGHAT and CDR2 FQDESV (reference sequence). J gave up 2 bases and V 5 bases, and 4 bases lay outside the gene matches. CDR3 coding DNA: TGTGCCAGCAGCCGTAGCGGGGGGGAACAAGAGACCCAGTACTTC. It yields the protein CASSRSGGEQETQYF.

The rearrangement links TRBV19 to TRBJ1-5; TRBD1 aligns across 11 bases. Germline CDR1 is LNHDA and CDR2 is SQIVND (reference sequence). CDR3 length: 16 residues. V shed 3 bases, J shed 5 bases, and the junction held 6 bases outside the gene matches. The DNA for the CDR3 is TGTGCCAGTAGTATTGTCCGGACAGGGGGCTATCAGCCCCAGCATTTT. Encoded protein: CASSIVRTGGYQPQHF.

The chain links TRBV9 to TRBJ1-2; D not certain. This CDR3 region has 16 residues. Germline CDR1 SGDLS, CDR2 YYNGEE. V was pared by 0 bases and J by 6 bases, with 18 bases between. The CDR3 region is CASSVANNEGGDGYTF. The CDR3, as DNA: TGTGCCAGCAGCGTAGCTAATAACGAGGGTGGAGATGGCTACACCTTC.

The chain carries TRBV4-1 and TRBJ2-1; TRBD2 agrees at 13 bases. Germline CDR1 reads MGHRA; CDR2 reads YSYEKL. Trimming cost V 4 bases and J 1 base; bases outside gene matches: 7. The CDR3 spans 18 residues. For the CDR3, the DNA is TGCGCCAGCAGCCGAACGACTAGCGGGGGGAAATCCTACAATGAGCAGTTCTTC. This gives the protein CASSRTTSGGKSYNEQFF.